The present T cell receptor (beta chain) was sequenced within a study of long-term antiretroviral therapy in people with HIV. Study-wide results and caveats: Records did not include ART adherence, viral resistance or therapy changes.

The assay used was immunoSEQ (version v3.0), run at survey level. Assay used: immunoSEQ multiplex PCR; TCRdb lists only in-frame clones, some missing. The profile shows 23,000 or so clones, around 86% of them singletons. Held in samples before DNA extraction were 1-10 million cryopreserved PBMC. On this clone: Its antigen is unidentified.

V lost 2 bases, J lost 9 bases, and 9 bases lay in between. Looked up from germline, CDR1 is SGHRS and CDR2 is YFSETQ. This CDR3 comprises 12 residues. The sample here was unsorted PBMCs, taken 0.2 years before starting antiretroviral therapy. This chain uses TRBV5-1 with TRBJ2-1; tentative D call: TRBD2 (5 bases). The sequence was collected from a young man with HIV. CDR3 DNA sequence: TGCGCCAGCAGCTTCTCAGCGGCTGAGCAGTTCTTC. It yields the protein CASSFSAAEQFF. The full variable domain, rest sourced from reference TRBV5-1 and TRBJ2-1, is KAGVTQTPRYLIKTRGQQVTLSCSPISGHRSVSWYQQTPGQGLQFLFEYFSETQRNKGNFPGRFSGRQFSNSRSEMNVSTLELGDSALYLCASSFSAAEQFFGPGTRLTVL.